This TCR beta chain derives from a study of T cell responses to AZD1222 COVID-19 vaccine. Findings and limits, study-wide: Most donors were white British and more were female, and clonal diversity was possibly underestimated.

On this clone: Antigen: not known.

Only in-frame clones appear in the TCRdb table, and some are missing; sequencing was by immunoSEQ multiplex PCR. The sample has tens of thousands of clones; around 86% are singletons. The clonotype comes from an adult in good health. Sequences were derived from peripheral blood, sampled on day 0 of AZD1222 vaccination.

CDR3 loop: CASSLLQHRNTEAFF. The CDR3 DNA reads as TGTGCCAGCAGCTTGCTACAGCATAGGAACACTGAAGCTTTCTTT. This sequence joins TRBV5-6 and TRBJ1-1; D unclear. V was cut by 1 base and J by 1 base, with 11 bases left in between. This CDR3 contains 15 residues. Per the germline V gene, CDR1 is SGHDT and CDR2 is YYEEEE.